Listed here are 27 T cell receptor beta chains from one sample, sequenced in a study of breast tumors, draining lymph nodes, adjacent tissues. In TCRdb, the multiplex PCR reads were re-called with MiXCR into one record per CDR3 protein. The sample includes roughly 220,000 distinct CDR3 sequences, nearly 35% of them seen just once. Breast cancer patients provided tissue from their axillary draining lymph nodes. Sequencing was done on a sample of axillary lymph node tissue. The origin of the receptors is a female donor with breast cancer. Some clones in this sample may be carry-over from other donors' samples.

This clonotype was counted only a few times. The rearrangement joins TRBV2 to TRBJ1-1; maybe TRBD1 (6 bases). With 3 bases removed from V and 4 bases from J, the gap between germline ends came to 12 bases. The CDR3 is made up of 14 amino acids. Germline CDR1 is SNHLY and CDR2 is FYNNEI. The CDR3: CASSDSQGFTEAFF. For the CDR3, the DNA is TGTGCCAGCAGTGACTCACAGGGATTCACTGAAGCTTTCTTT.

This clonotype was seen a few times. This may be a read error: a much more frequent sequence differs by one nucleotide. V usage is TRBV20-1 and J usage is TRBJ2-7, with 11 bases that match TRBD2. The CDR3 loop spans 18 amino acids. Germline CDR1 reads DFQATT; CDR2 reads SNEGSKA (reference sequence). CDR3 protein: CSSRSGTSGIMSSYEQYF. The CDR3 nucleotides read TGCAGTTCTAGATCCGGGACTAGCGGCATTATGAGCTCCTACGAGCAGTACTTC.

This clonotype was recorded many times. The chain recombines TRBV12-3 or TRBV12-4 with TRBJ1-3; D unresolved. V was trimmed by 7 bases and J by 4 bases, leaving 8 bases between them. The CDR3 has 12 residues. The CDR3: CASNPNGNTIYF. CDR3 bases: TGTGCCAGCAATCCCAACGGAAACACCATATATTTT.

V usage is TRBV2 and J usage is TRBJ2-5, with 11 bases lining up with TRBD1. V shed 6 bases, J shed 5 bases, and the junction held 5 bases outside the gene matches. CDR3 length: 14 residues. Germline V gene sequence: CDR1 SNHLY, CDR2 FYNNEI. Here the CDR3 reads CASRGGQGAETQYF. Written as DNA, the CDR3 is TGTGCCAGCAGGGGAGGACAGGGGGCGGAGACCCAGTACTTC.

Worth noting for this clonotype: This clone may be a read error of a much larger clone one base away. The missing conserved phenylalanine or tryptophan at the end of this CDR3 makes a read error likely. The V call is TRBV25-1, the J call TRBJ2-5; 12 nucleotides agree with TRBD1. Trimming removed 6 bases from V and 4 bases from J; junction bases left unmatched: 3. Germline CDR1 reads MGHDK; CDR2 reads SYGVNS. The CDR3 totals 14 residues. The CDR3 is CASRGQGALETQYL. CDR3 sequence (DNA): TGTGCCAGCAGGGGACAGGGGGCTTTAGAGACCCAGTACCTC.

Many counts were recorded for this clonotype. The chain employs TRBV6-5 and TRBJ2-3; no definite D call. The CDR3 is 14 residues long. Germline CDR1 is MNHEY and CDR2 is SVGAGI. V was shortened by 2 bases and J by 2 bases, with 8 bases between the two germline ends. CDR3 sequence reads: CASSYRTATDTQYF. CDR3 bases: TGTGCCAGCAGTTACAGAACAGCCACAGATACGCAGTATTTT.

The V gene is TRBV6-6, the J gene TRBJ1-5; the match to TRBD1 covers 8 bases. The trim removed 2 bases at V and 6 bases at J, leaving 9 bases unmatched. The CDR3 has 16 residues. Germline CDR1 reads MNHNY; CDR2 reads SVGAGI (reference sequence). The DNA for the CDR3 is TGTGCCAGCAGTTACCTCTCCAGGGGGCGAAGTCAGCCCCAGCATTTT. Amino acid sequence: CASSYLSRGRSQPQHF.

This clonotype was recorded at least ten times. The chain joins TRBV2 to TRBJ2-7; D is undetermined. This CDR3 is built from 13 residues. V lost 7 bases and J 0 bases, leaving 10 bases between the germline ends. Germline lookup yields CDR1 SNHLY and CDR2 FYNNEI. Here the CDR3 reads CASTWTGSYEQYF. CDR3 bases: TGTGCCAGCACTTGGACGGGCTCCTACGAGCAGTACTTC.

The chain combines TRBV7-8 with TRBJ1-5; tentatively, D is TRBD1 (5 bases). CDR1 is SGHVS, CDR2 FQNEAQ, per germline. V lost 3 bases and J 5 bases, leaving 11 bases between the germline ends. The CDR3 extends over 14 amino acids. The CDR3: CASSFQGADQPQHF. CDR3 DNA sequence: TGTGCCAGCAGCTTCCAGGGCGCGGATCAGCCCCAGCATTTT.

With regard to this clonotype: This sequence may be a read error, since a much larger clone differs from it by one base. The chain has TRBV7-9 and TRBJ2-7; 7 bases align to TRBD1. Germline V gene sequence: CDR1 SEHNR, CDR2 FQNEAQ (reference sequence). V gave up 5 bases and J gave up 7 bases; unmatched junction bases: 20. The CDR3 loop spans 17 amino acids. The DNA of the CDR3 is TGTGCCAGCAGCCAGAAGCATGTGGGGGAAGGGGGCTATGAGCAGTACTTC. Translating gives CASSQKHVGEGGYEQYF.

V usage is TRBV5-1 and J usage is TRBJ1-4; D possibly corresponds to TRBD1 (5 bases). The CDR3 covers 10 residues. From germline, CDR1 is SGHRS and CDR2 YFSETQ. Trimming pared 0 bases from V and 16 bases from J, leaving 7 bases between. CDR3 sequence: CASSLGQGFF. In nucleotides, the CDR3 is TGCGCCAGCAGCTTGGGGCAGGGGTTTTTT.

This clonotype has more than one count but fewer than ten. This may be a read error: a much more frequent sequence differs by one nucleotide. The V gene is TRBV20-1, the J gene TRBJ2-7; 10 positions match TRBD2. CDR3 size: 14 residues. Per the germline V gene, CDR1 is DFQATT and CDR2 is SNEGSKA (reference sequence). J lost 6 bases, V lost 2 bases, and 7 bases had no gene match. For the CDR3, the DNA is TGCAGTGCTAGACGGGGACTAGCGATCTCCGAGCAGTACTTC. Residues: CSARRGLAISEQYF.

Concerning this clonotype: One end of the junction is discordant with germline, which a read error may explain. The chain employs TRBV11-2 and TRBJ2-2, with 11 bases fitting TRBD2. The CDR3 has 24 amino acids. Germline V lookup: CDR1 SGHAT, CDR2 FQNNGV. The CDR3 loop is CGSSLLVGLAGPIRTPTKEGELFF. Written as DNA, the CDR3 is TGTGGCAGCAGCTTATTAGTAGGACTAGCGGGTCCTATTCGAACACCTACTAAAGAAGGGGAGCTGTTTTTT.

This clonotype was seen a handful of times. This rearrangement joins TRBV7-3 to TRBJ2-3, with D perhaps being TRBD1 or TRBD2 (5 bases each). Trimming cost V 5 bases and J 11 bases, with 20 bases left between them. CDR1 and CDR2 (germline): SGHTA, FQGTGA. This CDR3 is built from 14 residues. The chain's CDR3 is CASSPGTQNNEQYF. CDR3 nucleotides: TGTGCCAGCAGCCCCGGGACCCAGAACAATGAGCAGTATTTT.

The chain employs TRBV2 and TRBJ2-7, with 9 positions matching TRBD2. The CDR3 totals 19 residues. Germline V lookup: CDR1 SNHLY, CDR2 FYNNEI. The V gene end was trimmed by 5 bases and the J gene end by 3 bases; junction bases not matched to a gene: 20. The CDR3 DNA reads as TGTGCCAGCAGTCTAAGGACTAGCGCAGGGATGGGAATACTCTACGAGCAGTACTTC. The encoded protein is CASSLRTSAGMGILYEQYF.

The V and J genes are TRBV9 and TRBJ2-5; D could derive from TRBD1 or TRBD2 (5 bases each). The CDR3 is 16 amino acids. Germline CDR1 reads SGDLS; CDR2 reads YYNGEE. Trimming stripped 4 bases from V and 5 bases from J, with 21 bases between. CDR3 bases: TGTGCCAGCAGCTTCGGGACGCCAAACACCGGGGAGACCCAGTACTTC. Translating gives CASSFGTPNTGETQYF.

This clonotype occurred once. At one boundary the junction diverges from the germline segment, which might be a read error. V and J are TRBV2 and TRBJ1-5; 12 bases map to TRBD1. The CDR3 length is 13 residues. Germline assignment: CDR1 SNHLY and CDR2 FYNNEI. The CDR3 region is CASMSRGTGGVAF. The CDR3, as DNA: TGTGCCAGCATGTCGCGGGGGACAGGGGGCGTAGCTTTT.

This clonotype was recorded many times. The chain links TRBV20-1 to TRBJ2-7; possibly TRBD1 or TRBD2 for D (7 bases each). CDR3 length equals 14 residues. Trimming left V 5 bases short and J 7 bases short, with 21 bases between. Germline loops: CDR1 DFQATT, CDR2 SNEGSKA (reference sequence). CDR3 sequence: CSASRGRGGREQYF. Here the CDR3 DNA reads TGCAGTGCTTCGAGAGGCAGGGGGGGAAGGGAGCAGTACTTC.

The table lists this clonotype with many counts. The genes are TRBV4-2 and TRBJ2-1, with 7 bases that match TRBD1. Germline assignment: CDR1 LGHNA and CDR2 YNFKEQ. CDR3 length equals 12 residues. V shed 2 bases, J shed 12 bases, and the junction held 4 bases outside the gene matches. The CDR3 coding sequence is TGTGCCAGCAGCCAAACAGGGGAGCTGCAGTTCTTC. It translates to CASSQTGELQFF.

This chain links TRBV6-1 with TRBJ2-1; D possibly uses TRBD1 or TRBD2 (5 bases each). Trimming removed 7 bases from V and 6 bases from J, with 16 bases in between. The CDR3 contains 14 residues. Germline assignment: CDR1 MNHNS and CDR2 SASEGT. The CDR3: CASTGAGTGNEQFF. The CDR3 DNA sequence: TGTGCCAGCACTGGGGCAGGGACGGGCAATGAGCAGTTCTTC.

This clonotype was recorded many times. This chain uses TRBV19 with TRBJ2-2; the D gene is possibly TRBD1 (5 bases). The CDR3 totals 12 residues. Trimming pared 9 bases from V and 5 bases from J, leaving 10 bases between. CDR1 is LNHDA, CDR2 SQIVND, per germline (reference sequence). CDR3 protein: CASRTGTGELFF. The CDR3 nucleotides are TGTGCCAGCAGAACAGGTACCGGGGAGCTGTTTTTT.

The J gene is TRBJ1-6, the V gene TRBV24-1; D is perhaps TRBD1 (5 bases). V was clipped by 6 bases and J by 7 bases, with 6 bases between them. The germline gives CDR1 KGHDR, CDR2 SFDVKD. The CDR3 loop spans 12 amino acids. Here the CDR3 reads CATSRGNSPLHF. CDR3 coding DNA: TGTGCCACCAGTCGGGGGAATTCACCCCTCCACTTT.

This clonotype was observed many times. The rearrangement uses TRBV20-1 and TRBJ1-4, with TRBD1 matching over 8 bases. Germline trimming cut 6 bases from V and 0 bases from J; bases unmatched to any gene: 6. The CDR3 length is 15 residues. Per the germline V gene, CDR1 is DFQATT and CDR2 is SNEGSKA (reference sequence). CDR3 sequence (DNA): TGCAGTGCCACCGGGACAGGTGCAACTAATGAAAAACTGTTTTTT. This codes for CSATGTGATNEKLFF.

A single count supports this clonotype. The chain combines TRBV10-2 with TRBJ2-1; the D is unclear. With 6 bases removed from V and 5 bases from J, the gap between germline ends came to 8 bases. Germline V gene sequence: CDR1 WSHSY, CDR2 SAAADI. The CDR3 is 12 residues long. CDR3 in DNA: TGCGCCAGCAGGGGGTCGGACAATGAGCAGTTCTTC. Protein product: CASRGSDNEQFF.

This clonotype was counted a single time. A much bigger clone sits one base away, suggesting this may be a read error. The V gene is TRBV15, the J gene TRBJ2-5; 11 bases line up with TRBD2. The CDR3 runs 16 residues. Germline CDR1 LNHNV, CDR2 YYDKDF (reference sequence). As DNA, the CDR3 is TGTGCCGCCAGCAGGTTGGGGACTAGCGGCCAAGAGACCCAGTACTTC. Translating gives CAASRLGTSGQETQYF. The whole variable domain, filled in from reference TRBV15 and TRBJ2-5, reads DAMVIQNPRYQVTQFGKPVTLSCSQTLNHNVMYWYQQKSSQAPKLLFHYYDKDFNNEADTPDNFQSRRPNTSFCFLDIRSPGLGDTAMYLCAASRLGTSGQETQYFGPGTRLLVL.

This clonotype was counted at least ten times. CDR3 sequence reads: CASSKQGVVQETQYF. CDR3 nucleotides: TGTGCCAGCAGTAAACAGGGGGTCGTCCAAGAGACCCAGTACTTC. The chain uses TRBV6-5 and TRBJ2-5, with 8 bases fitting TRBD1. V shed 5 bases and J 1 base; nucleotides not matched to a gene: 6. This CDR3 comprises 15 residues. In germline, CDR1 is MNHEY, CDR2 SVGAGI.

This clonotype was observed many times. This chain links TRBV7-3 with TRBJ2-1, with TRBD2 identical over 10 bases. V was clipped by 3 bases and J by 4 bases; unmatched bases: 6. This CDR3 contains 16 residues. Germline V lookup: CDR1 SGHTA, CDR2 FQGTGA. The CDR3 region has the DNA TGTGCCAGCAGCTTTGGTCTAGCGGGAGCGTACAATGAGCAGTTCTTC. This sequence encodes CASSFGLAGAYNEQFF.